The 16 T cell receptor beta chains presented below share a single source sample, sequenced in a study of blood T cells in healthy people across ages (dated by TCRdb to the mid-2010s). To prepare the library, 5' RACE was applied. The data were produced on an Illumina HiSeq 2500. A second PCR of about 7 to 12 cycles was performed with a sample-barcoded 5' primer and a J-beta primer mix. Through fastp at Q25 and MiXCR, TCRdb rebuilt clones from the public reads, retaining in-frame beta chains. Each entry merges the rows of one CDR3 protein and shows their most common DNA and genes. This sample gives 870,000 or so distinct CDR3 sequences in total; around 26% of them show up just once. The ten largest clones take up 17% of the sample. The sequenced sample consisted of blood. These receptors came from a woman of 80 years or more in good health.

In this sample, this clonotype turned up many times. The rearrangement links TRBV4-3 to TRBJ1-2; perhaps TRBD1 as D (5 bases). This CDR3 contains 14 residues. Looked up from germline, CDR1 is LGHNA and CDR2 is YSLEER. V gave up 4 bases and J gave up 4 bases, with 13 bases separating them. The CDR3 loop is CASSPVQGGYGYTF. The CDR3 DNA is TGCGCCAGCAGCCCAGTCCAGGGTGGCTATGGCTACACCTTC.

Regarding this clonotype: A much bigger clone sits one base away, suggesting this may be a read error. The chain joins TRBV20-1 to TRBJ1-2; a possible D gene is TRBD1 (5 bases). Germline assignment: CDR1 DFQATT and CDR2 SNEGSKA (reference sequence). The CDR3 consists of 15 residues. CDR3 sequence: CSTRVSTGDPYGYTF. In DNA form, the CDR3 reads TGCAGTACTAGAGTTAGTACAGGAGATCCCTATGGCTACACCTTC.

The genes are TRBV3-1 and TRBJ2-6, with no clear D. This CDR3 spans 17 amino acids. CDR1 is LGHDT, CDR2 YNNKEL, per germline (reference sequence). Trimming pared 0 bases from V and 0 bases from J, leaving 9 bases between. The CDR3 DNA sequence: TGTGCCAGCAGCCAAGACCCATATGACTCTGGGGCCAACGTCCTGACTTTC. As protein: CASSQDPYDSGANVLTF.

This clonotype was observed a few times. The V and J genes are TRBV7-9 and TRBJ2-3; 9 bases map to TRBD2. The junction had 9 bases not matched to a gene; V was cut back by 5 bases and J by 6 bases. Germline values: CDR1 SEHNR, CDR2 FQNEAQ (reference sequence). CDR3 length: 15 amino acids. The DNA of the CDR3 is TGTGCCAGCAGCCCATTAGCGGGGGTGGAGGATACGCAGTATTTT. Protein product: CASSPLAGVEDTQYF.

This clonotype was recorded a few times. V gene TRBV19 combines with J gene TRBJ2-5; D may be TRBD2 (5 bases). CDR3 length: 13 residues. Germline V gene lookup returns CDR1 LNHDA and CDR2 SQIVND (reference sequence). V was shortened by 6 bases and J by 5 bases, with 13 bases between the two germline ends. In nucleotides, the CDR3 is TGTGCCAGTAGGGGAGCCGGTCGGGAGACCCAGTACTTC. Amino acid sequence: CASRGAGRETQYF.

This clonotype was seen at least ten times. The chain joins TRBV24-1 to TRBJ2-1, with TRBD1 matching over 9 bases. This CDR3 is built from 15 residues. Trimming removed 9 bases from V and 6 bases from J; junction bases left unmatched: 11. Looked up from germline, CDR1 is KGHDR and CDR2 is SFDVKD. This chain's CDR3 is CATSIGQGSRNEQFF. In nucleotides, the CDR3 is TGTGCCACCTCAATCGGACAGGGGTCTCGCAATGAGCAGTTCTTC.

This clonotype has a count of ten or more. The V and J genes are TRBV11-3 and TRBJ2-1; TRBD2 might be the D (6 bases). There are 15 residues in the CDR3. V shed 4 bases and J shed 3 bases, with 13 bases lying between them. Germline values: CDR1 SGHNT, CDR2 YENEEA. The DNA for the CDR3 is TGTGCCAGCAGCTCCGGGGGTGGTGGCTACAATGAGCAGTTCTTC. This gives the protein CASSSGGGGYNEQFF.

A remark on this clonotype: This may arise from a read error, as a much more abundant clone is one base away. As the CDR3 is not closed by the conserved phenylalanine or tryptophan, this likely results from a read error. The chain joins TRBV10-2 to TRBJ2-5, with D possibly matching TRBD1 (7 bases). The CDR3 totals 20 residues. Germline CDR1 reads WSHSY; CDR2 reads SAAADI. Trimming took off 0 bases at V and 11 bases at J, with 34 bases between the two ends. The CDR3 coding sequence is TGCGCCAGCAGTGAGTCGACTGGGGTGAGGGGGCGCGTGCGGGCTCGGGAGCAGTACTGC. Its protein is CASSESTGVRGRVRAREQYC.

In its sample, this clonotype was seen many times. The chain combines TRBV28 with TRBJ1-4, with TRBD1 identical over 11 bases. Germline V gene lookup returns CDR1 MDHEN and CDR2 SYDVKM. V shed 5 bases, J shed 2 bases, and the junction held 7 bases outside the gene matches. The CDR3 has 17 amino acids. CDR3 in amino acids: CASSPGQGAPTNEKLFF. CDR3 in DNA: TGTGCCAGCAGTCCCGGACAGGGGGCGCCTACTAATGAAAAACTGTTTTTT.

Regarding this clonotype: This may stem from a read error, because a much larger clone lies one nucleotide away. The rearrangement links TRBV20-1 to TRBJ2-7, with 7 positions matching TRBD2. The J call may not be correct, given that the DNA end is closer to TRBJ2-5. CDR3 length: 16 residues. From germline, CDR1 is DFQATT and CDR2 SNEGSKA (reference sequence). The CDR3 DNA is TGCAGTGCTAGAGCGGGGTCTAGCGGTTCTTCGGGGACCCAGTACTTC. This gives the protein CSARAGSSGSSGTQYF.

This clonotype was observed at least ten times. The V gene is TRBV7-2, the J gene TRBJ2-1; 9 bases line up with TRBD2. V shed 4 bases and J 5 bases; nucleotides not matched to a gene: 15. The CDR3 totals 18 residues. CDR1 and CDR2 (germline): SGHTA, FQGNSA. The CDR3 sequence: CASSSRLTGLANHNEQFF. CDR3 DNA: TGTGCCAGCAGCTCCCGCCTCACGGGACTAGCAAACCACAATGAGCAGTTCTTC.

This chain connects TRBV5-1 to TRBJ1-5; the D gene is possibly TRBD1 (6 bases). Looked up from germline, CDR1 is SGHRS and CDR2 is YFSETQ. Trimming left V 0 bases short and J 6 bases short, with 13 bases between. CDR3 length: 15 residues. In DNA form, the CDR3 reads TGCGCCAGCAGCTTGGATCCGGGGGCCGGTCAGCCCCAGCATTTT. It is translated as CASSLDPGAGQPQHF.

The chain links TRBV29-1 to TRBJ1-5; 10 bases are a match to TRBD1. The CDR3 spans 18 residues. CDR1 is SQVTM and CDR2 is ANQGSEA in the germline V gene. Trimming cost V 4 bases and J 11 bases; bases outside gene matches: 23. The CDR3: CSVAYRGPLDRGSWTQHF. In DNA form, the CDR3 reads TGCAGCGTTGCCTACCGTGGGCCCCTGGACAGGGGGAGTTGGACCCAGCATTTT.

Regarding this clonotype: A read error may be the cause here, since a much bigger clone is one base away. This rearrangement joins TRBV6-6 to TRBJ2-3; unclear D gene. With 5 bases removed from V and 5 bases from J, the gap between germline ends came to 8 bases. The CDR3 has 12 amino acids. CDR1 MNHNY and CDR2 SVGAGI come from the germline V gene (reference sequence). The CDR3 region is CASSHVLDTQYF. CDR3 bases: TGTGCCAGCAGTCATGTCCTAGATACGCAGTATTTT.

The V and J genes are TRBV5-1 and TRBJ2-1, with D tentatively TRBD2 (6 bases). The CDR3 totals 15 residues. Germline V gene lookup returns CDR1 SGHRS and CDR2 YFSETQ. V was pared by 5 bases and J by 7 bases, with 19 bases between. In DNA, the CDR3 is TGCGCCAGCAGTTACTCGGGGGAGAGCTCTAATGAGCAGTTCTTC. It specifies CASSYSGESSNEQFF.

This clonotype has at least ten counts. Here the CDR3 DNA reads TGCAGTGCTAGGCAGCCGGGGTCCTATAATTCACCCCTCCACTTT. Residues: CSARQPGSYNSPLHF. The rearrangement links TRBV20-1 to TRBJ1-6; D gene unclear. Germline V gives CDR1 DFQATT, CDR2 SNEGSKA (reference sequence). The length of the CDR3 is 15 residues. Trimming cost V 3 bases and J 1 base, with 10 bases left between them.